This T cell receptor (beta chain) came from a study of T cells in Graves' hyperthyroidism and ophthalmopathy. Regions amplified from RNA transcripts were the TCR beta CDR3 regions. RT-PCR in the first round (using the HTBI primer set) targeted the TCR CDR3. TCRdb redid the calling of the multiplex PCR reads with MiXCR, one entry per CDR3 protein. This sample has about 560,000 distinct CDR3 sequences, with 15% to 20% found just once. Concerning this clonotype: Its specificity is unknown.

Germline assignment: CDR1 LNHDA and CDR2 SQIVND (reference sequence). This CDR3 region has 15 residues. Between the trimmed V and J ends, which lost 10 bases and 0 bases, there was a span of 16 bases. Study-wide results and limits: Most expanded thyroid clonotypes above 0.001 also appeared in blood. From stable hyperthyroidism, ophthalmopathy was set apart by a 13 V-J model.

V gene TRBV19 combines with J gene TRBJ2-4; TRBD2 is a possible D gene (5 bases). Sequences were obtained from blood. The sequence derives from a woman younger than 30 with Graves' hyperthyroidism. CDR3 region: CATTSPATAKNIQYF. The DNA for the CDR3 is TGTGCCACCACTAGTCCAGCTACAGCCAAAAACATTCAGTACTTC.